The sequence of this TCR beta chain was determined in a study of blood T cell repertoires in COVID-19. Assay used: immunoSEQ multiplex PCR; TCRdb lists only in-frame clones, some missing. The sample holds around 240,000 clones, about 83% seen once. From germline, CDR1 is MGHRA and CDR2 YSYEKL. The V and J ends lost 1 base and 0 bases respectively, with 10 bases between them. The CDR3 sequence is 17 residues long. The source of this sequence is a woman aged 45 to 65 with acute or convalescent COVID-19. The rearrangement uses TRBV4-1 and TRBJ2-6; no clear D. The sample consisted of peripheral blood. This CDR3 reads CASSQGRHISGANVLTF. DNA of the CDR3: TGCGCCAGCAGCCAAGGCCGACACATCTCTGGGGCCAACGTCCTGACTTTC.